This T cell receptor beta chain emerged from a study of blood T cell repertoires in COVID-19. As for the study in general: The origin of the acute and convalescent COVID-19 samples was the United States, Italy and Spain.

The CDR3 totals 14 residues. CDR1 is SGDLS, CDR2 YYNGEE, per germline. V was pared by 2 bases and J by 10 bases, with 5 bases of the junction left unmatched. Participants, roughly 18 to 90 years old, spanned fewer than 25 US areas. In assigning cohorts, the study relied on participant-reported clinical history. In the original processing: Reference gene primer amplification gave estimated nucleated cell counts. Method: immunoSEQ multiplex PCR; TCRdb's copy keeps in-frame clones and lacks some. That table gives V, J and clone size, and the DNA gave D and trimming. Here the sample spans a few hundred thousand clones, 84% being singletons.

The rearrangement links TRBV9 to TRBJ2-1, with TRBD2 matching 11 bases. Sequencing input: PBMCs or T cells enriched from blood (not recorded which). The receptor was isolated from a man between 50 and 59 years old who had recovered from COVID-19. The chain's CDR3 is CASSVGLAGGEQFF. For the CDR3, the DNA is TGTGCCAGCAGCGTTGGCCTAGCGGGAGGCGAGCAGTTCTTC. The complete variable domain, with remaining parts taken from reference TRBV9 and TRBJ2-1, reads DSGVTQTPKHLITATGQRVTLRCSPRSGDLSVYWYQQSLDQGLQFLIQYYNGEERAKGNILERFSAQQFPDLHSELNLSSLELGDSALYFCASSVGLAGGEQFFGPGTRLTVL.